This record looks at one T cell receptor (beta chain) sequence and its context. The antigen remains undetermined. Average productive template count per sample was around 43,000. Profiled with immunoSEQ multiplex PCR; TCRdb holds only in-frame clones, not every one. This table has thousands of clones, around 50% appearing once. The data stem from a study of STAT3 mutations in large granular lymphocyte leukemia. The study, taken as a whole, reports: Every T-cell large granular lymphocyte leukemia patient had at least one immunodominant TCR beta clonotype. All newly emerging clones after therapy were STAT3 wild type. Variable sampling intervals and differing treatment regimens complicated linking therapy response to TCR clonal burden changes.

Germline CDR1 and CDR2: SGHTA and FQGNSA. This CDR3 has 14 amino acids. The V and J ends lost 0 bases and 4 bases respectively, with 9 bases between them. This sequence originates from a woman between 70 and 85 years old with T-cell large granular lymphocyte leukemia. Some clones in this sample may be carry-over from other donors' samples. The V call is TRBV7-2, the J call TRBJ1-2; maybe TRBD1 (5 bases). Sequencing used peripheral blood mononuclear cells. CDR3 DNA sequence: TGTGCCAGCAGCTTAGCAAGTGACAGCTATGGCTACACCTTC. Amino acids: CASSLASDSYGYTF. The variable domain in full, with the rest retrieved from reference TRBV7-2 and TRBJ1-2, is GAGVSQSPSNKVTEKGKDVELRCDPISGHTALYWYRQSLGQGLEFLIYFQGNSAPDKSGLPSDRFSAERTGGSVSTLTIQRTQQEDSAVYLCASSLASDSYGYTFGSGTRLTVV.